This TCR beta chain came from a study of T-cell memory formation after mild COVID-19. From 5'RACE with constant-segment primers came TCR alpha and TCR beta cDNA libraries that carried sample barcodes and UMIs. Each CDR3 protein is one row after TCRdb ran MiXCR on the 5' RACE reads. The sample lists about 310,000 distinct CDR3 sequences; roughly 19% were seen once. This clonotype showed up many times. Deletions cut 0 bases from V and 4 bases from J, with 8 bases between. The CDR3 spans 14 residues. The germline V gene has CDR1 SGHTA and CDR2 FQGNSA. The chain joins TRBV7-2 to TRBJ2-3; D is ambiguous. This clonotype was sampled from a young man who had mild COVID-19 (a few samples of this study predate the infection). Cell type and time point are not known. Sequenced material: PBMCs or a T cell subset sorted from them (not recorded which). CDR3 loop: CASSLAPYPDTQYF. The CDR3 DNA follows: TGTGCCAGCAGCTTAGCCCCTTACCCAGATACGCAGTATTTT.